The present T cell receptor (beta chain) was sequenced within a study of blood T cell repertoires in COVID-19. Participants, about 18 to 90 years old, spanned approximately 25 US areas. All exposed participants met a person with COVID-19 within 2 weeks before entering the study. This CDR3 contains 15 residues. The junction had 4 bases not matched to a gene; V was cut back by 1 base and J by 6 bases. Germline V gene data show CDR1 as LGHDT and CDR2 as YNNKEL (reference sequence). Assay: immunoSEQ multiplex PCR; the TCRdb copy retains only in-frame clones and omits some. The sample carries approximately 250,000 clones, more than 85% recorded once.

Specimen: PBMCs or T cells enriched from blood (not recorded which). The clonotype comes from a middle-aged man who had been exposed to COVID-19. The chain recombines TRBV3-1 (or the pseudogene TRBV3-2) with TRBJ2-1, with TRBD2 matching 9 bases. The CDR3 DNA reads as TGTGCCAGCAGCCAAGCAGGGACTAGCCCCAATGAGCAGTTCTTC. This translates into CASSQAGTSPNEQFF.